The 8 T cell receptor beta chains reported below all come from one sample, sequenced in a study of PD-L1 blockade in urothelial cancer. TCRdb's table, derived via immunoSEQ multiplex PCR, lists solely in-frame clones and lacks some. In the table there are more than 55,000 clones, roughly four fifths of which are singletons. Time point reported: pretreatment peripheral blood. The source was PBMCs, collected around atezolizumab (anti-PD-L1) treatment. Receptor source: a man aged 65 to 79 with urothelial cancer.

The chain couples TRBV15 to TRBJ1-3, with no clear D. Germline V gene lookup returns CDR1 LNHNV and CDR2 YYDKDF (reference sequence). The CDR3 runs 14 residues. V was trimmed by 1 base and J by 2 bases, leaving 6 bases between them. The CDR3 coding sequence is TGTGCCACCAGCAGAGGGAGTACTGGAAACACCATATATTTT. Translated, it gives CATSRGSTGNTIYF.

This chain connects TRBV29-1 to TRBJ2-7, with D maybe TRBD1 (6 bases). CDR1 is SQVTM and CDR2 is ANQGSEA in the germline V gene. Trimming left V 5 bases short and J 3 bases short, with 14 bases between. The CDR3 totals 13 residues. The CDR3 nucleotides are TGCAGCGTTCTCCCAGGGGAAGGCTACGAGCAGTACTTC. Its translation is CSVLPGEGYEQYF.

The V call is TRBV4-1, the J call TRBJ2-3, with D perhaps TRBD2 (6 bases). The CDR3 has 17 amino acids. Germline V lookup: CDR1 MGHRA, CDR2 YSYEKL. With 3 bases removed from V and 4 bases from J, the gap between germline ends came to 20 bases. The CDR3 region is CASSQIASGQKADTQYF. The CDR3 coding sequence is TGCGCCAGCAGCCAGATCGCCAGCGGGCAAAAGGCAGATACGCAGTATTTT.

The chain recombines TRBV11-3 with TRBJ2-1; TRBD1 might be the D (6 bases). The V end lost 4 bases, the J end lost 4 bases, and 8 bases lay between the germline ends. Germline CDR1 reads SGHNT; CDR2 reads YENEEA. The CDR3 has 13 residues. The DNA of the CDR3 is TGTGCCAGCAGCTCCAGGGGATACAATGAGCAGTTCTTC. This codes for CASSSRGYNEQFF.

The chain employs TRBV19 and TRBJ2-1, with D perhaps matching TRBD1 (6 bases). Germline CDR1 LNHDA, CDR2 SQIVND (reference sequence). V lost 6 bases to trimming and J lost 7 bases, with 16 bases between them. The CDR3 consists of 14 residues. CDR3 nucleotides: TGTGCCAGTAGCACGGGACAACACTGGAATGAGCAGTTCTTC. Amino acid sequence: CASSTGQHWNEQFF. Full variable domain (rest looked up from reference TRBV19 and TRBJ2-1): DGGITQSPKYLFRKEGQNVTLSCEQNLNHDAMYWYRQDPGQGLRLIYYSQIVNDFQKGDIAEGYSVSREKKESFPLTVTSAQKNPTAFYLCASSTGQHWNEQFFGPGTRLTVL.

This clone was seen many times. The rearrangement joins TRBV5-1 to TRBJ1-6; D unresolved. The CDR3 is 14 residues long. The V and J ends lost 3 bases and 6 bases respectively, with 10 bases between them. Per germline, CDR1 SGHRS and CDR2 YFSETQ. The DNA of the CDR3 is TGCGCCAGCAGCTCCAGCGACCCTAATTCACCCCTCCACTTT. This codes for CASSSSDPNSPLHF.

V is TRBV27 and J is TRBJ2-3; TRBD1 matches at 7 bases. J gave up 2 bases and V 5 bases, and 13 bases lay outside the gene matches. The germline gives CDR1 MNHEY, CDR2 SMNVEV (reference sequence). The CDR3 loop spans 17 amino acids. The CDR3 loop reads CASSKGIPGQNTDTQYF. The CDR3 DNA reads TGTGCCAGCAGTAAAGGAATACCGGGACAGAACACAGATACGCAGTATTTT.

The rearrangement joins TRBV30 to TRBJ2-3; TRBD2 agrees at 16 bases. V gave up 1 base and J gave up 5 bases; unmatched junction bases: 3. This CDR3 is 16 amino acids long. Germline V gives CDR1 GTSNPN, CDR2 SVGIG (reference sequence). Here the CDR3 reads CAWSGGTSGRGDTQYF. The CDR3, as DNA: TGTGCCTGGAGTGGAGGGACTAGCGGGAGGGGAGATACGCAGTATTTT.